What follows are 9 T cell receptor beta chains derived from one specimen sequenced in a study of T cell changes during pregnancy in multiple sclerosis. Sequencing used immunoSEQ multiplex PCR; TCRdb keeps in-frame clones, though not all of them. The data hold about 57,000 clones, with 92% observed a single time. The specimen comprised CD4+ T cells from peripheral blood mononuclear cells, sampled in the third trimester of pregnancy. The receptors shown here come from a female donor with multiple sclerosis, enrolled in a pregnancy study.

The CDR3 bases are TGTGCCAGCATTCCCGGGACAGGGGGCTATCAGCCCCAGCATTTT. This encodes CASIPGTGGYQPQHF. The V and J genes are TRBV6-1 and TRBJ1-5, with TRBD1 identical over 12 bases. Trimming removed 7 bases from V and 5 bases from J; junction bases left unmatched: 6. Germline V lookup: CDR1 MNHNS, CDR2 SASEGT. This CDR3 has 15 residues.

This chain uses TRBV5-4 with TRBJ1-4; D gene unclear. The CDR3 runs to 14 residues. With 4 bases removed from V and 1 base from J, the gap between germline ends came to 8 bases. Germline assignment: CDR1 SGHNT and CDR2 YYREEE (reference sequence). CDR3 in amino acids: CASSQALTNEKLFF. The DNA for the CDR3 is TGTGCCAGCAGCCAAGCCCTAACTAATGAAAAACTGTTTTTT.

The V call is TRBV5-4, the J call TRBJ2-5, with a possible D match to TRBD1 (5 bases). Germline values: CDR1 SGHNT, CDR2 YYREEE (reference sequence). The CDR3 loop spans 16 amino acids. Trimming took off 0 bases at V and 2 bases at J, with 14 bases between the two ends. This CDR3 is CASSLEGARKQETQYF. Written as DNA, the CDR3 is TGTGCCAGCAGCTTGGAAGGGGCGCGGAAACAAGAGACCCAGTACTTC.

The chain recombines TRBV7-2 with TRBJ1-5; 7 bases match TRBD1. The CDR3 loop spans 14 amino acids. J lost 7 bases, V lost 4 bases, and 7 bases had no gene match. Per germline, CDR1 SGHTA and CDR2 FQGNSA. The CDR3, as DNA: TGTGCCAGCAGCTCCAGACAGGGTGGACAGCCCCAGCATTTT. Translation gives CASSSRQGGQPQHF.

The CDR3 sequence is CASSSPGTPSTDTQYF. CDR3 DNA: TGTGCCAGCAGCTCGCCCGGGACACCCAGCACAGATACGCAGTATTTT. V is TRBV5-4 and J is TRBJ2-3, with a possible D match to TRBD1 (6 bases). This CDR3 spans 16 amino acids. Germline CDR1 SGHNT, CDR2 YYREEE (reference sequence). V lost 3 bases, J lost 0 bases, and 14 bases lay in between.

The chain couples TRBV7-2 to TRBJ2-5; perhaps TRBD1 as D (5 bases). Trimming shortened V by 2 bases and J by 5 bases, and 12 bases separated the two germline ends. The CDR3 contains 14 residues. Germline loops: CDR1 SGHTA, CDR2 FQGNSA. CDR3 protein: CASSLLGAGETQYF. CDR3 sequence (DNA): TGTGCCAGCAGCTTACTTGGGGCCGGGGAGACCCAGTACTTC.

The CDR3 is CASRKGEGEKLFF. The CDR3 coding sequence is TGTGCCAGCAGGAAGGGGGAGGGTGAAAAACTGTTTTTT. The genes are TRBV7-9 and TRBJ1-4; possibly TRBD1 for D (6 bases). V dropped 6 bases and J dropped 7 bases, with 12 bases sitting between them. The germline V gene has CDR1 SEHNR and CDR2 FQNEAQ (reference sequence). The CDR3 sequence is 13 residues long.

The chain has TRBV11-3 and TRBJ2-4; TRBD2 matches at 7 bases. This CDR3 spans 16 amino acids. Per germline, CDR1 SGHNT and CDR2 YENEEA. V was clipped by 3 bases and J by 4 bases; unmatched bases: 9. The chain's CDR3 is CASSLGGDLGKNIQYF. The CDR3 region has the DNA TGTGCCAGCAGCTTGGGGGGGGACCTCGGGAAAAACATTCAGTACTTC.

This chain connects TRBV7-2 to TRBJ2-2; the match to TRBD1 covers 7 bases. The V gene's germline CDR1 is SGHTA and CDR2 FQGNSA. The CDR3 runs 19 residues. V dropped 5 bases and J dropped 0; count of bases not matched to a gene: 15. The CDR3 nucleotides are TGTGCCAGCAGCGTAAGAGGTCGGGACAGCTACGCGAACACCGGGGAGCTGTTTTTT. As protein: CASSVRGRDSYANTGELFF.